This is a list of T cell receptor beta chains from one sample in a study of metastatic and nonmetastatic thyroid tumors. TCRdb re-called the PCR reads with MiXCR. This table holds 60,000 to 85,000 clones, around 19% found once. The sample was blood. The receptors originated from a female donor with papillary thyroid cancer or a benign thyroid nodule (not recorded which). Some clones in this sample may be carry-over from other donors' samples. Each CDR3 is given with its conserved first and last residue. The order of the fields is D gene, J gene, clone size, V gene, CDR3 protein, CDR3 DNA. A D gene is named only where the DNA matches it firmly. Some rows mark clone size as missing; the rest say once, few, many or name a class of expanded clone.

TRBD1	TRBJ1-1	once	TRBV5-1	CASSLGGTVGTEAFF	TGCGCCAGCAGCTTGGGGGGGACAGTGGGAACTGAAGCTTTCTTT
NA	TRBJ1-3	NA	TRBV30	CAWSKGSSGNTIYF	TGTGCCTGGAGTAAGGGCAGCTCTGGAAACACCATATATTTT
NA	TRBJ1-1	many	TRBV7-7	CASSAGAGTEAFF	TGTGCTAGCAGCGCAGGGGCAGGCACTGAAGCTTTCTTT
NA	TRBJ2-7	NA	TRBV5-4	CASSFVADYEQYF	TGTGCCAGCAGCTTTGTGGCAGACTACGAGCAGTACTTC
NA	TRBJ2-7	many	TRBV2	CAWKGVYEQYF	TGTGCCTGGAAGGGCGTTTACGAGCAGTACTTC
TRBD2	TRBJ2-5	NA	TRBV30	CACSSGLAGAHGETQYF	TGTGCCTGCAGTTCTGGACTAGCGGGAGCGCACGGGGAGACCCAGTACTTC
NA	TRBJ1-6	many	TRBV28	CASSLLVSEGSSPLHF	TGTGCCAGCAGTTTATTAGTTTCGGAGGGGAGTTCACCCCTCCACTTT
NA	TRBJ2-7	NA	TRBV2	CASRGGSYEQYF	TGTGCCAGCAGGGGGGGCTCCTACGAGCAGTACTTC
NA	TRBJ1-1	many	TRBV5-1	CASSLGAENTEAFF	TGCGCCAGCAGCTTGGGCGCGGAGAACACTGAAGCTTTCTTT
TRBD1	TRBJ1-6	NA	TRBV11-3	CASSLVEEQGPRSYNSPLHF	TGTGCCAGCAGCTTAGTTGAGGAACAGGGGCCCCGCTCCTATAATTCACCCCTCCACTTT
TRBD1	TRBJ2-5	many	TRBV6-1	CASVVSGTGRETQYF	TGTGCCAGCGTAGTATCCGGGACAGGGCGAGAGACCCAGTACTTC
TRBD2	TRBJ2-7	many	TRBV6-1	CASRKTSGSSYEQYF	TGTGCCAGCAGAAAAACTAGCGGGAGTTCCTACGAGCAGTACTTC
NA	TRBJ1-3	many	TRBV5-1	CASSLTGPDSGNTIYF	TGCGCCAGCAGCTTGACCGGACCGGACTCTGGAAACACCATATATTTT
NA	TRBJ2-2	NA	TRBV2	CASSDMGPNTGELFF	TGTGCCAGCAGTGATATGGGGCCCAACACCGGGGAGCTGTTTTTT
TRBD1	TRBJ1-1	many	TRBV6-1	CASSFTGGAEAFF	TGTGCCAGCAGTTTTACAGGGGGCGCGGAAGCTTTCTTT
NA	TRBJ2-5	NA	TRBV11-2	CASSLVGGQRETQYF	TGTGCCAGCAGCTTAGTGGGTGGGCAGAGGGAGACCCAGTACTTC
NA	TRBJ1-1	NA	TRBV24-1	CATPRGVSTEAFF	TGTGCCACCCCGAGGGGGGTTAGCACTGAAGCTTTCTTT
TRBD1	TRBJ2-5	many	TRBV28	CASNDSGTGSLWETQYF	TGTGCCAGCAATGACAGCGGGACAGGGTCACTCTGGGAGACCCAGTACTTC
TRBD2	TRBJ2-7	NA	TRBV6-1	CASSEAGGAYEQYF	TGTGCCAGCAGTGAAGCGGGGGGGGCCTACGAGCAGTACTTC
NA	TRBJ1-5	many	TRBV5-1	CASSSGDSNQPQHF	TGCGCCAGCAGCTCAGGGGATAGCAATCAGCCCCAGCATTTT
TRBD1	TRBJ2-5	many	TRBV2	CASRPGQGPDRETQYF	TGTGCCAGCAGGCCCGGACAGGGGCCGGATCGGGAGACCCAGTACTTC
NA	TRBJ1-2	many	TRBV2	CASSEGAGSSTF	TGTGCCAGCAGTGAAGGAGCGGGATCATCCACCTTC
NA	TRBJ2-1	NA	TRBV20-1	CSARGGIRDEQFF	TGCAGTGCTAGAGGGGGGATCCGTGATGAGCAGTTCTTC
TRBD1	TRBJ1-1	many	TRBV27	CASRETGGNTEAFF	TGTGCCAGCAGAGAAACAGGGGGGAACACTGAAGCTTTCTTT
TRBD1	TRBJ1-4	NA	TRBV4-2	CASSQDIGTGSEKLFF	TGTGCCAGCAGCCAAGATATTGGGACAGGGAGCGAAAAACTGTTTTTT
TRBD1	TRBJ1-2	NA	TRBV20-1	CSARGGQGVYGYTF	TGCAGTGCGCGTGGAGGACAGGGGGTATATGGCTACACCTTC
NA	TRBJ2-5	many	TRBV18	CASSPDRQETQYF	TGTGCCAGCTCACCGGATCGACAAGAGACCCAGTACTTC
TRBD1	TRBJ2-7	many	TRBV28	CASRRDRGFSYEQYF	TGTGCCAGCAGGAGGGACAGGGGATTCTCCTACGAGCAGTACTTC
NA	TRBJ1-3	many	TRBV3-1	CASSPKGILLNTIYF	TGTGCCAGCAGCCCGAAAGGAATACTACTAAACACCATATATTTT
TRBD2	TRBJ2-1	many	TRBV27	CASSPASGSFGEQFF	TGTGCCAGCAGTCCCGCTAGCGGGAGTTTCGGTGAGCAGTTCTTC
NA	TRBJ1-2	NA	TRBV7-2	CASSSYTNYGYTF	TGTGCCAGCAGCTCTTATACAAACTATGGCTACACCTTC
NA	TRBJ2-2	many	TRBV13	CASSLGPRNGELFF	TGTGCCAGCAGCTTAGGACCCCGGAACGGGGAGCTGTTTTTT
NA	TRBJ2-7	NA	TRBV20-1	CSGNSREAIEQYF	TGCAGTGGCAACTCCAGGGAGGCTATCGAGCAGTACTTC
NA	TRBJ2-2	NA	TRBV6-5	CASSYSRTTGELFF	TGTGCCAGCAGTTACTCGAGAACAACCGGGGAGCTGTTTTTT
NA	TRBJ1-2	many	TRBV28	CASSLERMVANYGYTF	TGTGCCAGCAGTTTGGAACGGATGGTAGCTAACTATGGCTACACCTTC
NA	TRBJ1-2	few	TRBV30	CAWSQSPRLGGYTF	TGTGCCTGGAGTCAGTCCCCGCGGCTCGGTGGCTACACCTTC